This is a list of T cell receptor beta chains from one sample in a study of CD8+ T cells in alopecia areata. Produced via immunoSEQ multiplex PCR; TCRdb's table is partial and in-frame only. The sample lists approximately 210,000 clones; 66% were seen once. Here the sequenced sample was CD4+ T cells sorted from blood, taken at week 44, from a patient treated with tofacitinib. These receptor sequences come from a human donor with alopecia areata. Each CDR3 is given with its conserved first and last residue. The order of the fields is J gene, D gene, V gene, clone size, CDR3 DNA, CDR3 protein. A D gene is named only where the DNA matches it firmly. Only part of the rows carry a size: once, few, many, or a class if the clone is expanded.

j_call: TRBJ1-2
d_call: .
v_call: TRBV4-3
clone_size: few
cdr3_nt: TGCGCCAGCAGCCAAGAGGCAGGGCAGCACTATGGCTACACCTTC
cdr3_aa: CASSQEAGQHYGYTF

j_call: TRBJ1-1
d_call: TRBD1
v_call: TRBV11-3
clone_size: once
cdr3_nt: TGTGCCAGCAGCTCGGACAGGGACATTGAAGCTTTCTTT
cdr3_aa: CASSSDRDIEAFF

j_call: TRBJ2-3
d_call: .
v_call: TRBV7-6
clone_size: few
cdr3_nt: TGTGCCAGCAGCCTTCGGGCAGATACGCAGTATTTT
cdr3_aa: CASSLRADTQYF

j_call: TRBJ2-5
d_call: .
v_call: TRBV5-1
clone_size: .
cdr3_nt: TGCGCCAGCAGCTTGGGACTGCGAGAAGACCAAGAGACCCAGTACTTC
cdr3_aa: CASSLGLREDQETQYF

j_call: TRBJ2-7
d_call: TRBD1
v_call: TRBV30
clone_size: once
cdr3_nt: TGTGCCTGCCTTAGGACAGGGAGCTCCTACGAGCAGTACTTC
cdr3_aa: CACLRTGSSYEQYF

j_call: TRBJ1-6
d_call: .
v_call: TRBV13
clone_size: .
cdr3_nt: TGTGCCAGCAGCTTAGGACAGGGCGGTTCACCCCTCCACTTT
cdr3_aa: CASSLGQGGSPLHF

j_call: TRBJ2-7
d_call: .
v_call: TRBV27
clone_size: .
cdr3_nt: TGTGCCAGCAGTTTAATTTCAAGTGGCAGCCAACTACAGTACTTC
cdr3_aa: CASSLISSGSQLQYF

j_call: TRBJ1-1
d_call: .
v_call: TRBV11-3
clone_size: .
cdr3_nt: TGTGCCAGCAGCCCACGTCCCCCGGCTGAAGCTTTCTTT
cdr3_aa: CASSPRPPAEAFF

j_call: TRBJ2-2
d_call: .
v_call: TRBV7-2
clone_size: .
cdr3_nt: TGTGCCAGCAGACCTGATACTAGGGTTAATACCGGGGAGCTGTTTTTT
cdr3_aa: CASRPDTRVNTGELFF

j_call: TRBJ1-2
d_call: .
v_call: TRBV6-5
clone_size: few
cdr3_nt: TGTGCCAGCAGACAGGGACTGCACTATGGCTACACCTTC
cdr3_aa: CASRQGLHYGYTF

j_call: TRBJ1-1
d_call: .
v_call: TRBV28
clone_size: many
cdr3_nt: TGTGCCAGCAGTTTAGGTTCGGTTGGGGCTGAAGCTTTCTTT
cdr3_aa: CASSLGSVGAEAFF

j_call: TRBJ2-7
d_call: .
v_call: TRBV20-1
clone_size: .
cdr3_nt: TGCAGGGGAACCTACGAGCAGTACTTC
cdr3_aa: CRGTYEQYF

j_call: TRBJ2-3
d_call: .
v_call: TRBV7-7
clone_size: few
cdr3_nt: TGTGCCAGCAGCTTAGCGGCAGGGGACGACGATACGCAGTATTTT
cdr3_aa: CASSLAAGDDDTQYF

j_call: TRBJ2-1
d_call: .
v_call: TRBV29-1
clone_size: .
cdr3_nt: TGCAGCGTTGTCGGGGTTCCGCAGTTCTTC
cdr3_aa: CSVVGVPQFF

j_call: TRBJ2-3
d_call: TRBD2
v_call: TRBV2
clone_size: .
cdr3_nt: TGTGCCAGCGGACTAGCAGGCACAGATACGCAGTATTTT
cdr3_aa: CASGLAGTDTQYF

j_call: TRBJ1-1
d_call: .
v_call: TRBV29-1
clone_size: .
cdr3_nt: TGCAGCGTTGAAAAACTGTGGAACACTGAAGCTTTCTTT
cdr3_aa: CSVEKLWNTEAFF

j_call: TRBJ1-1
d_call: .
v_call: TRBV5-6
clone_size: few
cdr3_nt: TGTGCCAGCAGCCGTGGGATCACTGAAGCTTTCTTT
cdr3_aa: CASSRGITEAFF

j_call: TRBJ2-1
d_call: .
v_call: TRBV29-1
clone_size: once
cdr3_nt: TGCAGCGTTGAAGATGTGTCAGGGTACAATGAGCAGTTCTTC
cdr3_aa: CSVEDVSGYNEQFF

j_call: TRBJ2-7
d_call: TRBD1
v_call: TRBV7-3
clone_size: few
cdr3_nt: TGTGCCAGCAGTCAATCCGGGACAGGGGCCTACGAGCAGTACTTC
cdr3_aa: CASSQSGTGAYEQYF

j_call: TRBJ1-5
d_call: .
v_call: TRBV30
clone_size: .
cdr3_nt: TGTGCCTGGAGTAAGTTCAATCAGCCCCAGCATTTT
cdr3_aa: CAWSKFNQPQHF